These T cell receptor beta chains were read from a single sample in a study of cytomegalovirus exposure and HLA in healthy donors. Some clones are missing from TCRdb's copy, which holds only in-frame ones; the method was immunoSEQ multiplex PCR. The repertoire includes tens of thousands of clones, approximately 72% of them detected once, and approximately 11% sits in the top ten. Sequencing was performed on PBMCs. Source of these receptors: a woman aged 30 to 39 in good health and CMV-seronegative. CDR3s include the opening cysteine and the closing phenylalanine or tryptophan. Each record gives: D gene, J gene, clone size, V gene, CDR3 length, CDR3 DNA, CDR3 protein. D genes are given only for firm matches. Clone sizes are given selectively: once, few, many, or a class where the clone is expanded.

.	TRBJ2-5	few	TRBV27	14	TGTGCCAGCAGTTCTTTGCAGACGGGAGAGACCCAGTACTTC	CASSSLQTGETQYF
TRBD1	TRBJ2-3	.	TRBV4-1	15	TGCGCCAGCAGCCAAGATGGTAGGGGGCCAGATACGCAGTATTTT	CASSQDGRGPDTQYF
TRBD2	TRBJ2-1	few	TRBV2	14	TGTGCCAGCAGGGGACTAGCGGCCTACAATGAGCAGTTCTTC	CASRGLAAYNEQFF
TRBD2	TRBJ2-7	few	TRBV9	14	TGTGCCAGCAGCGTAGGCGGGGGGTTCGACGAGCAGTACTTC	CASSVGGGFDEQYF
.	TRBJ2-4	few	TRBV21-1	21	TGTGCCAGCAGCAAATACGAGGGGGGACAGGGGGCCTTTTTTGCCAAAAACATTCAGTACTTC	CASSKYEGGQGAFFAKNIQYF
.	TRBJ1-1	few	TRBV6-5	15	TGTGCCAGCAGTATAGGACAGTTAATAAACACTGAAGCTTTCTTT	CASSIGQLINTEAFF
.	TRBJ1-2	.	TRBV2	14	TGTGCCGAAACATCAAAGGGCGGGGGCTATGGCTACACCTTC	CAETSKGGGYGYTF
.	TRBJ2-5	.	TRBV18	12	TGTGCCAGCTCACCCCAGGGTGTGACCCAGTACTTC	CASSPQGVTQYF
.	TRBJ2-7	.	TRBV5-1	12	TGCGCCAGCAGCTTCGAAAGCAGGGAGCAGTACTTC	CASSFESREQYF
.	TRBJ1-1	.	TRBV5-1	13	TGCGCCAGCAGCTTGGAACGCGGCACTGAAGCTTTCTTT	CASSLERGTEAFF
TRBD1	TRBJ2-2	few	TRBV6-4	15	TGTGCCAGCAGTGACGGGACAGGGGGCACCGGGGAGCTGTTTTTT	CASSDGTGGTGELFF
TRBD1	TRBJ1-5	.	TRBV11-2	14	TGTGCCAGCAGCTCGGGACAGCCCAATCAGCCCCAGCATTTT	CASSSGQPNQPQHF
TRBD1	TRBJ1-2	few	TRBV25-1	14	TGTGCCAGCAGTGAACCCAGCAGGGGGCGGAACTACACCTTC	CASSEPSRGRNYTF
.	TRBJ2-5	.	TRBV5-1	14	TGCGCCAGCAGCCCAGGGGCCGGCCAAGAGACCCAGTACTTC	CASSPGAGQETQYF
.	TRBJ1-2	.	TRBV16	14	TGTGCCAGCAGCCCCCCGCCAGGGGCTTCTGGCTACACCTTC	CASSPPPGASGYTF
.	TRBJ1-6	.	TRBV4-3	14	TGCGCCAGCAGCCTACAGGGCGGTGATTCACCCCTCCACTTT	CASSLQGGDSPLHF
TRBD1	TRBJ1-4	.	TRBV5-1	17	TGCGCCAGCAGCCAGATTGGACAGGGGGGTACTAATGAAAAACTGTTTTTT	CASSQIGQGGTNEKLFF
TRBD1	TRBJ2-7	.	TRBV5-1	14	TGCGCCAGCAGACGACAGGGACAGGCTTACGAGCAGTACTTC	CASRRQGQAYEQYF
TRBD1	TRBJ1-1	.	TRBV4-2	17	TGTGCCAGCAGCCAAGCTCAGGGGGCTGGAAAAAACACTGAAGCTTTCTTT	CASSQAQGAGKNTEAFF
TRBD2	TRBJ2-5	.	TRBV2	14	TGTGCCAGCAGTGCCCAAGCGGGGCAAGAGACCCAGTACTTC	CASSAQAGQETQYF
.	TRBJ1-1	few	TRBV4-1	14	TGCGCCAGCAGCCAAGGGGGGGATTTCACTGAAGCTTTCTTT	CASSQGGDFTEAFF
.	TRBJ1-6	.	TRBV14	12	TGTGCCAGCAGCCAAGATACATCACCCCTCCACTTT	CASSQDTSPLHF
.	TRBJ2-5	.	TRBV30	13	TGTGCCTGGAGCCCTCTGTCCGGAGAGACCCAGTACTTC	CAWSPLSGETQYF
.	TRBJ1-2	.	TRBV6-5	13	TGTGCCAGCAGAGGGACGCGGGAAGGAGGCTACACCTTC	CASRGTREGGYTF
.	TRBJ1-2	.	TRBV27	11	TGTGCCAGCGCACAGGGTGGGGGCTACACCTTC	CASAQGGGYTF
.	TRBJ2-6	.	TRBV27	13	TGTGCCAGCAGTTTTATCCCCGGCGGCGTCCTGACTTTC	CASSFIPGGVLTF
TRBD1	TRBJ1-2	few	TRBV7-9	15	TGTGCCAGCAGCTTGGAAGCAGGGGGAGGCTATGGCTACACCTTC	CASSLEAGGGYGYTF
TRBD1	TRBJ1-5	.	TRBV19	17	TGTGCCAGTAGTCTCGGGACAGGGGGTTATAGCAATCAGCCCCAGCATTTT	CASSLGTGGYSNQPQHF
.	TRBJ2-1	few	TRBV10-2	15	TGCGCCAGCAAGTTCCCGTCCCCGCAGTACAATGAGCAGTTCTTC	CASKFPSPQYNEQFF
.	TRBJ1-1	few	TRBV14	14	TGTGCCAGCAGCCAAGGGGTCCCGGGGGACGAAGCTTTCTTT	CASSQGVPGDEAFF
TRBD1	TRBJ1-6	.	TRBV15	18	TGTGCCACCAGCAGAGATCGTGGGGACAGGACTTCTAATTCACCCCTCCACTTT	CATSRDRGDRTSNSPLHF
.	TRBJ2-4	.	TRBV5-1	16	TGCGCCAGCAGCTTGGACAGGGCCGTAGCCAAAAACATTCAGTACTTC	CASSLDRAVAKNIQYF
.	TRBJ2-7	.	TRBV6-6	13	TGTGCCAGCAGTTACTCGGCGTCAGCGGGCGGAGAATTC	CASSYSASAGGEF
TRBD1	TRBJ1-5	.	TRBV11-2	14	TGTGCCAGCAGCTTCACAGGGGGCAGTCAGCCCCAGCATTTT	CASSFTGGSQPQHF
.	TRBJ2-1	.	TRBV7-9	15	TGTGCCAGCAGCTTAATCTCAGCACAGTACAATGAGCAGTTCTTC	CASSLISAQYNEQFF
TRBD2	TRBJ2-5	.	TRBV5-1	15	TGCGCCAGCAGCTCAACTAGCGGGGGAGGGGAGACCCAGTACTTC	CASSSTSGGGETQYF
.	TRBJ1-5	.	TRBV5-1	13	TGCGCCAGCAGCCGGGATAGCAATCAGCCCCAGCATTTT	CASSRDSNQPQHF
TRBD2	TRBJ2-5	.	TRBV27	13	TGTGCCAGCCGCCGGGGGGACGGTGAGACCCAGTACTTC	CASRRGDGETQYF
.	TRBJ1-4	.	TRBV2	15	TGTGCCAGCAGTGATGCAGGGATAGGTAGTGAAAAACTGTTTTTT	CASSDAGIGSEKLFF
.	TRBJ2-5	.	TRBV6-5	14	TGTGCCAGCAGTTACTCACCGGGTCAGAGGACCCAGTACTTC	CASSYSPGQRTQYF
TRBD1	TRBJ2-7	.	TRBV11-1	19	TGTGCCAGCAGCTTAGTCTCCGGCTCTCCGGACAGGGACGGGTCCGAGCAGTACTTC	CASSLVSGSPDRDGSEQYF
TRBD1	TRBJ1-2	.	TRBV7-6	13	TGTGCCAGCAGCGAGACAGGGGTGAACGGCTACACCTTC	CASSETGVNGYTF
.	TRBJ1-1	.	TRBV9	16	TGTGCCAGCAGCGTATCTATGAGTGGCAGAGGGACTGAAGCTTTCTTT	CASSVSMSGRGTEAFF
.	TRBJ1-1	.	TRBV10-1	13	TGCGCCAGCAGACAGGGATTGAACACTGAAGCTTTCTTT	CASRQGLNTEAFF
.	TRBJ1-1	few	TRBV15	12	TGTGCCACCAGCAGAGATCGGGAGGGTCTTTTCTTT	CATSRDREGLFF
TRBD2	TRBJ2-5	few	TRBV7-9	17	TGTGCCAGCAGCCCCCCCGCGTCGGCGGGGGAGCAAGAGACCCAGTACTTC	CASSPPASAGEQETQYF
TRBD1	TRBJ1-5	.	TRBV14	16	TGTGCCAGCAGCCAAGGTGGACAGGGTGGGAATCAGCCCCAGCATTTT	CASSQGGQGGNQPQHF
TRBD2	TRBJ2-7	.	TRBV6-6	15	TGTGCCAGCAGCCTTAGCGGGGGGGCACAAAACGAGCAGTACTTC	CASSLSGGAQNEQYF
.	TRBJ1-1	once	TRBV6-5	14	TGTGCCAGCACCTCACCGGGGACTAACACTGAAGCTTTCTTT	CASTSPGTNTEAFF
.	TRBJ2-7	.	TRBV29-1	12	TGCAGCGTTCAGGGCAGGGGTTACGAGCAGTACTTC	CSVQGRGYEQYF
.	TRBJ2-7	once	TRBV9	14	TGTGCCAGCAGCCCCGGGACTGCTTCCTACGAGCAGTACTTC	CASSPGTASYEQYF
.	TRBJ1-1	.	TRBV7-3	13	TGTGCCAGCAGCTTATATGTGAGCACTGAAGCTTTCTTT	CASSLYVSTEAFF
TRBD1	TRBJ1-4	few	TRBV9	15	TGTGCCAGCAGCCCAAGGACAGGACTTAATGAAAAACTGTTTTTT	CASSPRTGLNEKLFF
.	TRBJ1-1	.	TRBV6-6	13	TGTGCCAGCAGAACAACAGGTACGGATGAAGCTTTCTTT	CASRTTGTDEAFF
TRBD2	TRBJ2-7	.	TRBV30	13	TGTGCCGGCCGCGGGGGGGGGATCTACGAGCAGTACTTC	CAGRGGGIYEQYF
.	TRBJ2-7	.	TRBV27	13	TGTGCCAGCAGTCACGAGGGCTCCTACGAGCAGTACTTC	CASSHEGSYEQYF
TRBD1	TRBJ2-7	.	TRBV27	14	TGTGCCAGCTATCGACAGGGAAGTTCCTACGAGCAGTACTTC	CASYRQGSSYEQYF
TRBD2	TRBJ2-5	once	TRBV4-2	16	TGTGCCAGCTGGGTCCCAGCGGGGGTGATGGGTGAGACCCAGTACTTC	CASWVPAGVMGETQYF
TRBD2	TRBJ2-5	.	TRBV5-6	16	TGTGCCAGCAGCTACGAAGCGGGAGACACGCAAGAGACCCAGTACTTC	CASSYEAGDTQETQYF
TRBD1	TRBJ1-4	.	TRBV19	17	TGTGCCAGTAGTATAGGCCTCCGGGACAGTCTCGTCGGAAAACTGTTTTTT	CASSIGLRDSLVGKLFF